The T cell receptor beta chain described here comes from a study of cytomegalovirus exposure and HLA in healthy donors. Study results and caveats: The study designated 150 to 200 TCR beta chains cytomegalovirus-associated. A later analysis found that most CMV-associated TCR beta chains appeared HLA-restricted.

Amplification used 60 Vbeta primers and 13 Jbeta primers. Assay used: immunoSEQ multiplex PCR; TCRdb lists only in-frame clones, some missing. This table has 180,000 or so clones, 75% appearing once. This clone was seen a handful of times. The antigen remains undetermined. The sequence derives from a male donor in good health and CMV-seronegative. The specimen was PBMCs.

The CDR3, as DNA: TGTGCCAGCAGGGAGACAGGGGCTTCCTACGAGCAGTACTTC. Residues: CASRETGASYEQYF. The rearrangement uses TRBV6-5 and TRBJ2-7; 8 bases align to TRBD1. CDR1 is MNHEY, CDR2 SVGAGI, per germline. The CDR3 length is 14 residues. V lost 6 bases to trimming and J lost 1 base; unmatched junction nucleotides: 5.